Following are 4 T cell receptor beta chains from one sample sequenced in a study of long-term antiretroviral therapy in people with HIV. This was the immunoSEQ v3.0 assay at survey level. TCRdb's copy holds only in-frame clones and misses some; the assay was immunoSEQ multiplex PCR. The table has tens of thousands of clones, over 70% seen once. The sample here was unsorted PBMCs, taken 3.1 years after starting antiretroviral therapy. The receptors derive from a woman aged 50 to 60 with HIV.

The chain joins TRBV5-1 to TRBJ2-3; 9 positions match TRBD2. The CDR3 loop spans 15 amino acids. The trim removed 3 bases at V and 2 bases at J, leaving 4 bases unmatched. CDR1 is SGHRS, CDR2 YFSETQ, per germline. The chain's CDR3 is CASSYGLAFTDTQYF. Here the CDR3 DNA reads TGCGCCAGCAGCTACGGACTAGCGTTCACAGATACGCAGTATTTT. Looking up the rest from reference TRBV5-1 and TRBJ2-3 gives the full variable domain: KAGVTQTPRYLIKTRGQQVTLSCSPISGHRSVSWYQQTPGQGLQFLFEYFSETQRNKGNFPGRFSGRQFSNSRSEMNVSTLELGDSALYLCASSYGLAFTDTQYFGPGTRLTVL.

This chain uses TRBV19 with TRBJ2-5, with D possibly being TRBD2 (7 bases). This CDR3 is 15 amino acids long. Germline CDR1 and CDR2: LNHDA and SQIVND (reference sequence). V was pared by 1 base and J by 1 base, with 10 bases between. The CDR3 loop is CASSIAGGAQETQYF. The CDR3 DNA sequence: TGTGCCAGTAGTATAGCGGGGGGCGCCCAAGAGACCCAGTACTTC.

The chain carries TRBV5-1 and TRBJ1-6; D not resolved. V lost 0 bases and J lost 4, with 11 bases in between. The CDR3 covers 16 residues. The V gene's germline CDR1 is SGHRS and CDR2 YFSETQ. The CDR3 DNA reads TGCGCCAGCAGCTTGGCCACAGAAAGGTATAATTCACCCCTCCACTTT. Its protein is CASSLATERYNSPLHF. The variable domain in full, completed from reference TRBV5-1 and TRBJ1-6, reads KAGVTQTPRYLIKTRGQQVTLSCSPISGHRSVSWYQQTPGQGLQFLFEYFSETQRNKGNFPGRFSGRQFSNSRSEMNVSTLELGDSALYLCASSLATERYNSPLHFGNGTRLTVT.

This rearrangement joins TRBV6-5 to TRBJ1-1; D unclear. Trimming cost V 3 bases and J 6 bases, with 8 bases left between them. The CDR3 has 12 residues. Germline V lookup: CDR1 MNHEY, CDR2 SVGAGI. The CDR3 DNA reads TGTGCCAGCAGTTATGGCGGGGCTGAAGCTTTCTTT. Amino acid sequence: CASSYGGAEAFF.